Listed here are 18 T cell receptor beta chains from one sample, sequenced in a study of immune heterogeneity within non-small cell lung tumors. Amplifying TCR beta CDR3 involved multiplex PCR carried out with 32 V and 13 J primers. Each CDR3 protein is one row after TCRdb ran MiXCR on the multiplex PCR reads. Of tens of thousands of distinct CDR3 sequences in the sample, 25% to 30% were seen once. Bulk tumor genomic DNA constituted the template, at approximately 600 ng per sample. Each primary tumor yielded several biopsies, collected far apart from one another at surgery. It was patients with untreated, newly diagnosed non-small cell lung cancer who underwent curative surgery. Sequencing was carried out using lung tumor tissue. These receptors all stem from a man aged 40-49 years with non-small cell lung cancer.

On this clonotype itself: This may stem from a read error, because a much larger clone lies one nucleotide away. The chain is built from TRBV10-3 and TRBJ2-7, with 7 bases fitting TRBD2. CDR3 size: 15 residues. Looked up from germline, CDR1 is ENHRY and CDR2 is SYGVKD. The CDR3 region is CVISESGEGRGEQYF. In DNA, the CDR3 is TGTGTCATCAGTGAGTCGGGGGAGGGCCGGGGCGAGCAGTACTTC.

The chain combines TRBV6-1 with TRBJ2-1, with TRBD2 matching 13 bases. CDR3 length equals 19 residues. CDR1 MNHNS and CDR2 SASEGT come from the germline V gene. Trimming at V came to 6 bases and at J to 8 bases, leaving 19 bases not matched to a gene. Written as DNA, the CDR3 is TGTGCCAGCAGGGACCCGGTGGGGACTAGCGGGAACAGGGGCGATGAGCAGTTCTTC. Translating it yields CASRDPVGTSGNRGDEQFF.

This chain connects TRBV20-1 to TRBJ2-4, with 9 bases that match TRBD2. V lost 1 base, J lost 2 bases, and 9 bases stayed unmatched. The CDR3 consists of 17 residues. Germline V CDR1 and CDR2: DFQATT, SNEGSKA (reference sequence). CDR3 sequence (DNA): TGCAGTGCTAGAGGCGGGAGGGCCCTCGGGACCAAAAACATTCAGTACTTC. Its protein product is CSARGGRALGTKNIQYF.

In its sample, this clonotype was seen many times. The CDR3 protein is CSARSGLGGSSYEQYF. CDR3 nucleotide sequence: TGCAGTGCTAGATCAGGGCTAGGGGGCAGCTCCTACGAGCAGTACTTC. This chain joins TRBV20-1 and TRBJ2-7; 7 bases are a match to TRBD1. Trimming cost V 2 bases and J 0 bases; bases outside gene matches: 10. The V gene's germline CDR1 is DFQATT and CDR2 SNEGSKA (reference sequence). This CDR3 spans 16 amino acids.

In its sample, this clonotype was seen many times. The chain carries TRBV7-6 and TRBJ1-5, with D perhaps matching TRBD1 (6 bases). The CDR3 loop spans 16 amino acids. V was clipped by 1 base and J by 3 bases, with 13 bases between them. Germline-derived CDR1 and CDR2 are SGHVS and FNYEAQ. As DNA, the CDR3 is TGTGCCAGCAGCTTAGGGGGGCAGGGCAACAATCAGCCCCAGCATTTT. It is translated as CASSLGGQGNNQPQHF.

The chain uses TRBV19 and TRBJ1-2, with D unresolved. This CDR3 is built from 12 residues. CDR1 LNHDA and CDR2 SQIVND come from the germline V gene (reference sequence). V was trimmed by 8 bases and J by 7 bases, leaving 14 bases between them. The CDR3 here is CASSDTYAGYTF. The DNA for the CDR3 is TGTGCCAGTTCTGACACTTATGCTGGCTACACCTTC.

The sample holds one count of this clonotype. The chain combines TRBV9 with TRBJ2-3; TRBD2 matches 7 bases. Germline V CDR1 and CDR2: SGDLS, YYNGEE. Unmatched junction bases numbered 13, after V lost 7 bases and J lost 8 bases. CDR3 length equals 14 residues. CDR3 protein: CASQPGGGAATQYF. The CDR3 coding sequence is TGTGCCAGCCAACCTGGGGGAGGGGCAGCTACGCAGTATTTT.

The sample holds many counts of this clonotype. This chain links TRBV9 with TRBJ2-5; possible D gene TRBD2, 5 bases. The CDR3 runs 15 residues. Germline V gene sequence: CDR1 SGDLS, CDR2 YYNGEE. V lost 1 base and J 0 bases, leaving 10 bases between the germline ends. The CDR3 loop reads CASSVSPGYQETQYF. The CDR3 coding sequence is TGTGCCAGCAGCGTATCCCCGGGGTACCAAGAGACCCAGTACTTC.

This clonotype was recorded at least ten times. The genes are TRBV28 and TRBJ2-7; 7 positions match TRBD2. Per the germline V gene, CDR1 is MDHEN and CDR2 is SYDVKM. Trimming took 3 bases from V and 5 from J; bases not matched to a gene: 13. This CDR3 spans 16 amino acids. The CDR3 DNA follows: TGTGCCAGCAGTTTCCCTGGGGGAGGGAGGAAGGACGAGCAGTACTTC. Its translation is CASSFPGGGRKDEQYF.

This clonotype has a count of ten or more. The V gene is TRBV19, the J gene TRBJ2-5; D perhaps matches TRBD2 (5 bases). The CDR3 is made up of 12 amino acids. CDR1 is LNHDA and CDR2 is SQIVND in the germline V gene (reference sequence). The germline V and J ends were trimmed by 8 bases and 7 bases, with 14 bases remaining between them. DNA for the CDR3: TGTGCCAGTGCGACGGACCGGGGGACCCAGTACTTC. Protein sequence: CASATDRGTQYF.

This clonotype came up many times. The V call is TRBV10-3, the J call TRBJ2-7, with D unresolved. CDR1 is ENHRY, CDR2 SYGVKD, per germline. The CDR3 loop spans 13 amino acids. Trimming left V 1 base short and J 0 bases short, with 4 bases between. CDR3 sequence: CAISEYSSYEQYF. DNA of the CDR3: TGTGCCATCAGTGAGTACAGCTCCTACGAGCAGTACTTC.

This clonotype appeared a few times. The rearrangement uses TRBV5-1 and TRBJ2-1, with 12 bases fitting TRBD2. The CDR3 spans 16 residues. Trimming took 4 bases from V and 4 from J; bases not matched to a gene: 6. CDR1 is SGHRS, CDR2 YFSETQ, per germline. This CDR3 reads CASSHNLAGGYNEQFF. The CDR3 DNA reads TGCGCCAGCAGCCACAACCTAGCGGGAGGGTACAATGAGCAGTTCTTC.

This clonotype showed up many times. This chain uses TRBV12-3 or TRBV12-4 with TRBJ1-2, with TRBD1 matching 11 bases. The ends lost 4 bases at V and 10 bases at J; junction bases unmatched: 14. This CDR3 region has 16 residues. This CDR3 is CASSSSGTGGGGVYTF. In DNA form, the CDR3 reads TGTGCCAGCAGTTCATCCGGGACAGGGGGAGGGGGGGTCTACACCTTC.

The rearrangement joins TRBV13 to TRBJ2-7; no definite D call. The length of the CDR3 is 16 residues. Germline V gene data show CDR1 as PRHDT and CDR2 as FYEKMQ (reference sequence). Trimming removed 5 bases at V and 0 bases at J, with 17 bases between. CDR3 amino acids: CASSVRLSTISYEQYF. The CDR3 nucleotides are TGTGCCAGCAGCGTCCGCCTGAGCACCATCTCCTACGAGCAGTACTTC.

The CDR3 nucleotides are TGTGCCAGCAGCTTGAACAGGAATATTCAGTACTTC. It is translated as CASSLNRNIQYF. This rearrangement joins TRBV7-9 to TRBJ2-4; TRBD1 might be the D (5 bases). CDR3 size: 12 residues. The V and J ends lost 3 bases and 10 bases respectively, with 10 bases between them. Germline CDR1 SEHNR, CDR2 FQNEAQ (reference sequence).

This clonotype was seen only a few times. This CDR3 reads CASSVSGSGSGANVLTF. CDR3 coding DNA: TGTGCCAGCAGTGTTAGCGGGAGTGGCTCTGGGGCCAACGTCCTGACTTTC. V gene TRBV6-1 combines with J gene TRBJ2-6; TRBD2 agrees at 9 bases. This CDR3 is 17 amino acids long. Trimming at V came to 4 bases and at J to 0 bases, leaving 4 bases not matched to a gene. Germline values: CDR1 MNHNS, CDR2 SASEGT.

On this clonotype: This may be a read error, as it is one base from a much larger clone. CDR3 DNA sequence: TGCGCCAGCGGCCAGGGGACGAGCTCTGGAAACACCATACATTTT. This gives the protein CASGQGTSSGNTIHF. V gene TRBV4-1 combines with J gene TRBJ1-3; D is perhaps TRBD1 (6 bases). The length of the CDR3 is 15 residues. Germline values: CDR1 MGHRA, CDR2 YSYEKL.

This clonotype was counted many times. V usage is TRBV15 and J usage is TRBJ2-1; 9 bases map to TRBD1. CDR3 length: 14 residues. V dropped 3 bases and J dropped 9; count of bases not matched to a gene: 6. Germline-derived CDR1 and CDR2 are LNHNV and YYDKDF (reference sequence). The chain's CDR3 is CATSRLTGGIEQFF. In DNA, the CDR3 is TGTGCCACCAGCAGGCTGACAGGGGGGATTGAGCAGTTCTTC.